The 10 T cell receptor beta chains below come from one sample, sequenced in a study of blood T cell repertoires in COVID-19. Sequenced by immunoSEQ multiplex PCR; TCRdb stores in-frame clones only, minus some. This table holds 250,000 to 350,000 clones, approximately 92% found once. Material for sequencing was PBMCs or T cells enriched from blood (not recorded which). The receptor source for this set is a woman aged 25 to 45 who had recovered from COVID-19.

The CDR3 sequence is CASERGGHEQYF. The CDR3 DNA is TGTGCCAGCGAGCGGGGGGGACACGAGCAGTACTTC. This chain connects TRBV6-5 to TRBJ2-7, with 10 bases identical to TRBD2. With 8 bases clipped from V and 5 bases from J, the junction kept 3 bases outside the gene matches. Germline V gives CDR1 MNHEY, CDR2 SVGAGI. CDR3 size: 12 residues.

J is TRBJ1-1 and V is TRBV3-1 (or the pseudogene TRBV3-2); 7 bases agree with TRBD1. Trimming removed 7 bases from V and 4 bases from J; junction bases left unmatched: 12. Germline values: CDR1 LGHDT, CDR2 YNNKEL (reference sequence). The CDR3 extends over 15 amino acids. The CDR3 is CASTSGTAISTEAFF. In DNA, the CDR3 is TGTGCCAGCACTTCCGGGACAGCTATCTCCACTGAAGCTTTCTTT.

The CDR3 region is CASSLQGGGNTIYF. The CDR3 DNA reads as TGTGCCAGCAGCTTACAGGGAGGTGGAAACACCATATATTTT. The gene calls are TRBV11-2 and TRBJ1-3; a weak D match, TRBD1 (5 bases). This CDR3 comprises 14 residues. V was trimmed by 2 bases and J by 3 bases, leaving 8 bases between them. Germline V lookup: CDR1 SGHAT, CDR2 FQNNGV. Supplemented by reference TRBV11-2 and TRBJ1-3, the full variable domain reads EAGVAQSPRYKIIEKRQSVAFWCNPISGHATLYWYQQILGQGPKLLIQFQNNGVVDDSQLPKDRFSAERLKGVDSTLKIQPAKLEDSAVYLCASSLQGGGNTIYFGEGSWLTVV.

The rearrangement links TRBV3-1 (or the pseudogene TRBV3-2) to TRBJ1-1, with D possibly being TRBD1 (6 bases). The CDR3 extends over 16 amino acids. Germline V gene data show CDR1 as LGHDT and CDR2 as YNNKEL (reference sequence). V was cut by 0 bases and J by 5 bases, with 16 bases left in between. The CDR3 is CASSQDWRGRGTEAFF. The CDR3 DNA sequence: TGTGCCAGCAGCCAAGATTGGCGGGGGCGCGGAACTGAAGCTTTCTTT.

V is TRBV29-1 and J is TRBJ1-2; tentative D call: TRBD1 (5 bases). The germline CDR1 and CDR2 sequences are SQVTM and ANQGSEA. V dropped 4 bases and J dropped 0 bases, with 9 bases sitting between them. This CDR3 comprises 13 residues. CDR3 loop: CSVGIQANYGYTF. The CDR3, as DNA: TGCAGCGTTGGGATACAGGCTAACTATGGCTACACCTTC.

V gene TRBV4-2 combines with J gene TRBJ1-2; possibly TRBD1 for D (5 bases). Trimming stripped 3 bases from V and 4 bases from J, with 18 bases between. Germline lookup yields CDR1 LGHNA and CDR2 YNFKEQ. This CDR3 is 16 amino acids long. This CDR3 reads CASSQGGAGAFYGYTF. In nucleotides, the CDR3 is TGTGCCAGCAGCCAGGGGGGTGCAGGAGCTTTCTATGGCTACACCTTC.

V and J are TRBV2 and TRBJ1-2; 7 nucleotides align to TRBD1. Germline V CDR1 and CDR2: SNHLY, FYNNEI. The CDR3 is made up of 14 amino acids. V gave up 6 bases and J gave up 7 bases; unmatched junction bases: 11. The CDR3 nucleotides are TGTGCCAGCAGCGACGGCAGGGGGGATTTTGGCTACACCTTC. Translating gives CASSDGRGDFGYTF.

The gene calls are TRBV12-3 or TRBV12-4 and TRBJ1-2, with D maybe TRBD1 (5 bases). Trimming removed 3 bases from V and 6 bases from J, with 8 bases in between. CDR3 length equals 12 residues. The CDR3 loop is CASSFGGDGYTF. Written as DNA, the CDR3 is TGTGCCAGCAGTTTCGGAGGGGATGGCTACACCTTC.

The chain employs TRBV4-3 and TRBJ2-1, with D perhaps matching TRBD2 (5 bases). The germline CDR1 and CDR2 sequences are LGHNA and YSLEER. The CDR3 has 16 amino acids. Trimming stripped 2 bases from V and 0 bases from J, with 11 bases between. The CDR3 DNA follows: TGCGCCAGCAGCCAATATAGCGCCAGCTCCTACAATGAGCAGTTCTTC. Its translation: CASSQYSASSYNEQFF.

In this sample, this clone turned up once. CDR3 nucleotide sequence: TGTGCCAGCAGCCCAACTAGCGGGAGGGCCCATGAGCAGTTCTTC. Its protein product is CASSPTSGRAHEQFF. The chain carries TRBV9 and TRBJ2-1, with TRBD2 identical over 13 bases. Per germline, CDR1 SGDLS and CDR2 YYNGEE. V lost 4 bases to trimming and J lost 8 bases; unmatched junction nucleotides: 6. The CDR3 is 15 amino acids.